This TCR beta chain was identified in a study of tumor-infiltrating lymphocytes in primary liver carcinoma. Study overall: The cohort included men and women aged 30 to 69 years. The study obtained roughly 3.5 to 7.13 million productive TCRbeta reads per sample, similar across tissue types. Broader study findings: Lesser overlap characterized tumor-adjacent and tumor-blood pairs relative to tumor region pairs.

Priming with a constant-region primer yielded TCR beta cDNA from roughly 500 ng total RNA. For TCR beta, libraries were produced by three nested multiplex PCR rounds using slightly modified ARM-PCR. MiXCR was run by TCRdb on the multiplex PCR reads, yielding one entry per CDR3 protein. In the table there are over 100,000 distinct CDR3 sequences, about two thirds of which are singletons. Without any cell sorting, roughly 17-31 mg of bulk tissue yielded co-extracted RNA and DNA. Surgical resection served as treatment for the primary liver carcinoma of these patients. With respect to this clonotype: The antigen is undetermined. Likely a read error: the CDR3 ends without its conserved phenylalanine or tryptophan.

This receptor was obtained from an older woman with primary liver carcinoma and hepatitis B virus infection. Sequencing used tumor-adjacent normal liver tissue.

This CDR3 reads CSAPVGDTQYS. The CDR3 DNA reads TGTAGCGCTCCCGTGGGGGATACGCAGTATTCT. The chain recombines TRBV29-1 with TRBJ2-3; D is possibly TRBD2 (5 bases). Germline V gene data show CDR1 as SQVTM and CDR2 as ANQGSEA. The CDR3 consists of 11 residues.